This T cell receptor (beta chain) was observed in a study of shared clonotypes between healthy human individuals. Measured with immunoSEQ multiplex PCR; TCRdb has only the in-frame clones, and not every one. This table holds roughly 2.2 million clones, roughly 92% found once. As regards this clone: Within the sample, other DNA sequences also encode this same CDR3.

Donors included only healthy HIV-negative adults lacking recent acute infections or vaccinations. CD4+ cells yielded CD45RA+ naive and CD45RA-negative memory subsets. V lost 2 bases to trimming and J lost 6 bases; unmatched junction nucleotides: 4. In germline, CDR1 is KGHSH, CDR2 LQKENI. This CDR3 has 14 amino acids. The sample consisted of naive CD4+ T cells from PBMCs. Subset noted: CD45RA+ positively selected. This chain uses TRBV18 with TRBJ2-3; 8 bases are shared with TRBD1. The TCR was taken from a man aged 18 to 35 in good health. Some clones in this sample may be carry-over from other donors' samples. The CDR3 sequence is CASSPSTGADTQYF. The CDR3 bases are TGTGCCAGCTCACCATCGACAGGGGCCGATACGCAGTATTTT.